This T cell receptor (beta chain) stems from a study of EBV T-cell therapy then PD-1 blockade in nasopharyngeal carcinoma. Assay used: immunoSEQ multiplex PCR; TCRdb lists only in-frame clones, some missing. Here the sample spans 20,000 to 25,000 clones, around 84% being singletons. The germline gives CDR1 MNHEY, CDR2 SVGAGI. V trimming: 10 bases; J trimming: 8 bases; junction bases outside the gene matches: 15. The CDR3 runs 14 residues. Points on this clone: Its specificity is unknown.

Time point here: 266 days after commencement of treatment, after nivolumab therapy. Treatment defined: AdE1-LMPpoly-expanded autologous EBV-specific T-cell therapy followed by anti-PD-1 nivolumab. The sample in question was CD8+ T cells from blood, obtained around day 240 from a patient whose treatment included autologous EBV-specific T cells and nivolumab. The TCR sequence derives from a man aged 35 to 55 with nasopharyngeal carcinoma. V is TRBV6-5 and J is TRBJ1-1; 8 bases line up with TRBD1. The CDR3 DNA sequence: TGTGCCACCTCGCGACTGACAGGGGAGCCGGAAGCTTTCTTT. This encodes CATSRLTGEPEAFF.